This is a list of T cell receptor beta chains from one sample in a study of beta chain features in type 1 diabetes. The assay was immunoSEQ multiplex PCR, and TCRdb's table has in-frame clones only and misses some. This table has around 250,000 clones, about 30% appearing once. The specimen sequenced was central memory CD4+ T cells from blood. The receptors were gathered from a man aged 30-40 years in good health. CDR3s include the opening cysteine and the closing phenylalanine or tryptophan. The order of the fields is V gene, J gene, CDR3 protein.

TRBV19,TRBJ2-1,CASSGTRAREYNEQFF
TRBV11-2,TRBJ1-5,CASSLDGGSNQPQHF
TRBV25-1,TRBJ1-1,CASGRGGTEAFF
TRBV7-2,TRBJ2-7,CASRSSGSTYEQYF
TRBV29-1,TRBJ2-5,CSVGGGGMGETQYF
TRBV7-2,TRBJ2-1,CASSFSGASGYNEQFF
TRBV10-2,TRBJ2-4,CASSFSGGGYIQYF
TRBV7-2,TRBJ2-3,CASSLMSGYDTQYF
TRBV25-1,TRBJ2-7,CASKAGERDEQYF
TRBV7-2,TRBJ1-1,CASSTKSGTEAFF
TRBV5-1,TRBJ2-3,CASSTGTSGFSSTDTQYF
TRBV5-4,TRBJ2-3,CASRPDRASTDTQYF
TRBV30,TRBJ2-5,CASTPGQQETQYF
TRBV28,TRBJ2-4,CASSLAAGRKVENIQYF
TRBV9,TRBJ2-7,CASKGESGEQYF
TRBV7-2,TRBJ2-7,CASSLSRSSYEQYF
TRBV15,TRBJ1-1,CATSSFTTGGHFAEAFF
TRBV6-5,TRBJ2-1,CASSSPSGLNNEQFF
TRBV6-5,TRBJ2-5,CASSPRTGRETQYF
TRBV7-8,TRBJ2-2,CASSLGGDRGRAGELFF
TRBV4-1,TRBJ2-5,CASSQVGRERETQYF
TRBV19,TRBJ1-5,CASSIELTGNQPQHF
TRBV7-9,TRBJ2-3,CASSQGQSTDTQYF
TRBV12-2,TRBJ1-1,CASRLVQGRNTEAFF
TRBV30,TRBJ2-2,CAWSGYRGGWTGELFF
TRBV11-2,TRBJ2-3,CASSSTPLDTQYF
TRBV6-5,TRBJ2-2,CASLALVGVTGELFF
TRBV30,TRBJ1-5,CAWSPRPGRGNQPQHF
TRBV30,TRBJ2-3,CAWGTTDTQYF
TRBV7-9,TRBJ2-3,CASSLAGQHTDTQYF
TRBV10-3,TRBJ1-1,CAISEYTEAFF
TRBV7-2,TRBJ2-1,CASSLARAAVDPHEQFF
TRBV25-1,TRBJ2-5,CASSVERGIQETQYF
TRBV30,TRBJ2-2,CAWTNRGGRFTGELFF
TRBV15,TRBJ2-1,CATSGRGSYNEQFF
TRBV6-1,TRBJ2-7,CASSEVSAAYEQYF
TRBV20-1,TRBJ2-1,CSAGGDEQFF
TRBV12-2,TRBJ2-7,CASRPRGWASTYHEQYF